The sequence of this TCR beta chain was determined in a study of cytomegalovirus exposure and HLA in healthy donors. Overall study findings and caveats: The authors excluded some V segments, including TRBV6-2 and TRBV6-3, as indistinguishable. According to the study, some 160 TCR beta chains were cytomegalovirus-associated.

PCR primers comprised 60 Vbeta and 13 Jbeta primers. Here immunoSEQ multiplex PCR was the method, and the copy in TCRdb shows in-frame clones only, minus some. This table has roughly 150,000 clones, 80% appearing once. V was shortened by 4 bases and J by 8 bases, with 14 bases between the two germline ends. Germline CDR1 MNHEY, CDR2 SVGAGI. The CDR3 consists of 14 residues. With respect to this clone: Antigen unknown.

The sequence was collected from a woman in her thirties or forties in good health and CMV-seronegative. The chain couples TRBV6-5 to TRBJ1-4; the D gene is possibly TRBD1 (5 bases). The sample consisted of PBMCs. The CDR3 sequence: CASSFDSLDEKLFF. The CDR3 region has the DNA TGTGCCAGCAGTTTCGACAGCCTAGACGAAAAACTGTTTTTT.